This passage covers 10 T cell receptor beta chains from one sample sequenced in a study of T and B cells in COVID-19 patients. From blood, about 240-500 ng of genomic DNA served as TRB template. BIOMED2 TRB-A/B primer pools were used in multiplex TRB PCR. TCRdb independently ran MiXCR on the multiplex PCR reads; one entry per CDR3 protein. The data show about 15,000 distinct CDR3 sequences, under 30% seen once. The sample taken for sequencing was blood. Receptors originate from a human donor who had recovered from COVID-19.

This clonotype was seen a few times. The chain couples TRBV6-2 or TRBV6-3 to TRBJ1-6; 10 positions agree with TRBD1. CDR3 length: 15 residues. Trimming at V came to 6 bases and at J to 7 bases, leaving 6 bases not matched to a gene. Germline V gene data show CDR1 as MNHEY and CDR2 as SVGEGT. CDR3 sequence: CASRTGTGVNSPLHF. The CDR3 bases are TGTGCCAGCAGAACTGGGACAGGGGTAAATTCACCCCTCCACTTT.

This clonotype was seen repeatedly, ten times or more. The rearrangement joins TRBV30 to TRBJ1-1; D is possibly TRBD1 (5 bases). The CDR3 extends over 12 amino acids. The V end was cut by 2 bases, the J end by 4 bases, with 8 bases between. CDR1 GTSNPN and CDR2 SVGIG come from the germline V gene (reference sequence). The CDR3 reads CAWSQGGTEAFF. CDR3 coding DNA: TGTGCCTGGAGTCAGGGAGGCACTGAAGCTTTCTTT.

This sequence joins TRBV12-3 or TRBV12-4 and TRBJ2-1; D is perhaps TRBD2 (7 bases). Trimming cost V 7 bases and J 7 bases, with 14 bases left between them. This CDR3 spans 13 amino acids. CDR3 sequence: CASKAGAGNEQFF. The CDR3 nucleotides are TGTGCCAGCAAGGCGGGGGCTGGGAATGAGCAGTTCTTC.

The genes are TRBV6-1 and TRBJ2-3; D is undetermined. This CDR3 has 14 residues. CDR1 MNHNS and CDR2 SASEGT come from the germline V gene. The germline V and J ends were trimmed by 3 bases and 0 bases, with 7 bases remaining between them. In DNA form, the CDR3 reads TGTGCCAGCAGTGAGGGAAAGAGCACAGATACGCAGTATTTT. This gives the protein CASSEGKSTDTQYF.

The gene calls are TRBV27 and TRBJ2-3; 14 positions agree with TRBD2. V was pared by 5 bases and J by 0 bases, with 1 base of the junction left unmatched. The CDR3 is made up of 16 amino acids. Germline lookup yields CDR1 MNHEY and CDR2 SMNVEV (reference sequence). The DNA of the CDR3 is TGTGCCAGCAGTGGACTAGCGGGGGGCAGCACAGATACGCAGTATTTT. It encodes CASSGLAGGSTDTQYF.

The V gene is TRBV4-1, the J gene TRBJ2-7, with D possibly being TRBD1 (5 bases). CDR3 length: 16 residues. V lost 0 bases, J lost 3 bases, and 15 bases lay in between. The V gene's germline CDR1 is MGHRA and CDR2 YSYEKL. CDR3: CASSQDTRVAYYEQYF. CDR3 nucleotides: TGCGCCAGCAGCCAAGATACCAGGGTCGCCTACTACGAGCAGTACTTC.

This clonotype was found a few times. The chain carries TRBV11-1 and TRBJ2-2; TRBD2 aligns across 11 bases. The CDR3 runs to 17 residues. V dropped 1 base and J dropped 0; count of bases not matched to a gene: 1. Germline loops: CDR1 SGHAT, CDR2 FQDESV (reference sequence). The CDR3 protein is CASSLGTSGPNTGELFF. The CDR3 DNA follows: TGTGCCAGCAGCTTAGGGACTAGCGGGCCGAACACCGGGGAGCTGTTTTTT.

This clonotype was seen more than once but under ten times. V gene TRBV6-5 combines with J gene TRBJ1-2; unclear D gene. V dropped 2 bases and J dropped 3 bases, with 10 bases sitting between them. The germline V gene has CDR1 MNHEY and CDR2 SVGAGI. This CDR3 comprises 14 residues. CDR3 sequence: CASSYGQTDYGYTF. CDR3 coding DNA: TGTGCCAGCAGTTACGGGCAGACCGACTATGGCTACACCTTC.

V usage is TRBV6-2 or TRBV6-3 and J usage is TRBJ2-3; 11 bases fit TRBD2. The CDR3 length is 15 residues. Germline lookup yields CDR1 MNHEY and CDR2 SVGEGT. V trimming: 4 bases; J trimming: 7 bases; junction bases outside the gene matches: 7. Here the CDR3 DNA reads TGTGCCAGCAGTTTAGCGGGAGGGCCACAGCATACGCAGTATTTT. This translates into CASSLAGGPQHTQYF.

This clonotype was picked up a small number of times. CDR3 nucleotide sequence: TGTGCCAGCACTGGGGCGCGGACAGGGGTCACAGATACGCAGTATTTT. Its protein product is CASTGARTGVTDTQYF. The chain uses TRBV6-5 and TRBJ2-3; 9 nucleotides agree with TRBD1. In germline, CDR1 is MNHEY, CDR2 SVGAGI. V lost 7 bases and J lost 2; bases outside the gene matches: 10. This CDR3 is 16 amino acids long.